This T cell receptor beta chain was found in a study of blood T cells in healthy people across ages. General study findings and limits: Donor CMV status, an unknown factor, possibly confounded changes in expanded clonotypes.

Through a sample-barcoded 5' primer and a J-beta primer mix, a second PCR was run for roughly 7 to 11 cycles. Every cDNA molecule carried a tag from a template-switch adaptor bearing 12 random nucleotides. TCRdb itself ran the 5' RACE reads through MiXCR, one entry per CDR3 protein. The sample has over a million distinct CDR3 sequences; 40% to 50% are singletons. This clonotype showed up just once. Antigen: not known. This CDR3 spans 16 amino acids. Germline V gene sequence: CDR1 PRHDT, CDR2 FYEKMQ (reference sequence). V was pared by 2 bases and J by 7 bases, with 13 bases of the junction left unmatched.

The specimen was blood. The clonotype comes from a woman in her sixties or seventies in good health. The V call is TRBV13, the J call TRBJ2-7; TRBD2 aligns across 8 bases. Here the CDR3 DNA reads TGTGCCAGCAGCTTATTCGGGAGGGAATCCTACAATGAGCAGTACTTC. It translates to CASSLFGRESYNEQYF.